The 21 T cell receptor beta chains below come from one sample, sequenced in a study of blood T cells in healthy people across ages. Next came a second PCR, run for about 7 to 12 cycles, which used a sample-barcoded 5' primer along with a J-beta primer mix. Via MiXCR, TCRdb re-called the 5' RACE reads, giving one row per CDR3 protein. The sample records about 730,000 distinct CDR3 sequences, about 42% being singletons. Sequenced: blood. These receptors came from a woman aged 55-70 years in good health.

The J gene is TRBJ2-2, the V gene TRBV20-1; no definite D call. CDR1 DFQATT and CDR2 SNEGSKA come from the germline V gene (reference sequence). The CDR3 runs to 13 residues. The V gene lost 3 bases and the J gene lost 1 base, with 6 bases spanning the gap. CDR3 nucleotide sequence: TGCAGTGCTAGGAAGGGGAACACCGGGGAGCTGTTTTTT. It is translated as CSARKGNTGELFF.

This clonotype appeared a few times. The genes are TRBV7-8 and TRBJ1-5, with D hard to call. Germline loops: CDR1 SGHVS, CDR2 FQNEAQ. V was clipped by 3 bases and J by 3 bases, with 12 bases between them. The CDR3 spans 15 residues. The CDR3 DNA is TGTGCCAGCAGCTTGAGTCGGATCCCCAATCAGCCCCAGCATTTT. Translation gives CASSLSRIPNQPQHF.

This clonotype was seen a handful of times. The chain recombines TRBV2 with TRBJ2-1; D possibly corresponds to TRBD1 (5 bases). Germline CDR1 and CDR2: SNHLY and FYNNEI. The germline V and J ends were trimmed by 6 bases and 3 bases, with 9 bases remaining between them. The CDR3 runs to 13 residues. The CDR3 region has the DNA TGTGCCAGCAGGGGGCCCGGCTACAATGAGCAGTTCTTC. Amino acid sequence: CASRGPGYNEQFF.

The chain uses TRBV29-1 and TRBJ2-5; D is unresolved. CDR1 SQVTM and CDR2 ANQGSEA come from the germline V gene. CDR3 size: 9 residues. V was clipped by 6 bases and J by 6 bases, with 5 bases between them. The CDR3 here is CSVGQTQYF. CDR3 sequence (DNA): TGCAGCGTCGGTCAGACCCAGTACTTC.

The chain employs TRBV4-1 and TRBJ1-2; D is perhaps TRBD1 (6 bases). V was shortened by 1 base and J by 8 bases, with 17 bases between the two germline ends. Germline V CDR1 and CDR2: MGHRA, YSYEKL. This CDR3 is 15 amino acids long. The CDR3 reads CASSQVTQGLGGYTF. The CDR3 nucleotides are TGCGCCAGCAGCCAAGTAACCCAGGGGCTGGGAGGCTACACCTTC.

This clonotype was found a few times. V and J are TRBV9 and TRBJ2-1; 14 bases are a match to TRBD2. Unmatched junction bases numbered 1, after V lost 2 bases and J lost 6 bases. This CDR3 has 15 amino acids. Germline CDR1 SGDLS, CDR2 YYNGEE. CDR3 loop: CASSVGTSGSNEQFF. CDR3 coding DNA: TGTGCCAGCAGCGTGGGGACTAGCGGGAGCAATGAGCAGTTCTTC.

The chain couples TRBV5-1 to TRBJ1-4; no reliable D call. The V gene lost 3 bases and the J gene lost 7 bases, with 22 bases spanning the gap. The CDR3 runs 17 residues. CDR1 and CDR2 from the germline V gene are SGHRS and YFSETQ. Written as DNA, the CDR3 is TGCGCCAGCAGCTCGGTGGACCCCGAAGACTTTTCTGAAAAACTGTTTTTT. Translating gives CASSSVDPEDFSEKLFF.

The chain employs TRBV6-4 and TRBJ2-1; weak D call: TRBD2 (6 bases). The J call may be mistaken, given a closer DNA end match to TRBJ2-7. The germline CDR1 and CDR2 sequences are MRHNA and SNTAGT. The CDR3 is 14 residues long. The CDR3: CASARDSTYNEQYF. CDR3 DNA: TGTGCCAGCGCCCGGGACTCCACCTACAATGAGCAGTACTTC.

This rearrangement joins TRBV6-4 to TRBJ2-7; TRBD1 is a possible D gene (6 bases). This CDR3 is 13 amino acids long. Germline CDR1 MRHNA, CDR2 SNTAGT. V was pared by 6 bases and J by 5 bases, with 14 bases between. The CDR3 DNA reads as TGTGCCAGCAGCAAGACAGGTAACCACGAGCAGTACTTC. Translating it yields CASSKTGNHEQYF.

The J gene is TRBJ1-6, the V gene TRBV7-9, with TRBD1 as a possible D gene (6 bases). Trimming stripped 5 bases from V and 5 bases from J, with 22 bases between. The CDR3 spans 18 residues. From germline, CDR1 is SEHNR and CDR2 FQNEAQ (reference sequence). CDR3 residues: CASSPPSTRTANNSPLHF. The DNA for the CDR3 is TGTGCCAGCAGCCCGCCGTCCACTCGGACAGCTAATAATTCACCCCTCCACTTT.

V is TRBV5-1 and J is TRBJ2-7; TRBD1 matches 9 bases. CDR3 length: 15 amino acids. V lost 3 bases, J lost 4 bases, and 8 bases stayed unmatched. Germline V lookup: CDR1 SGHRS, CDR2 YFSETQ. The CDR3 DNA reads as TGCGCCAGCAGCTGGACAGGGGTCGGTACTTACGAGCAGTACTTC. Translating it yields CASSWTGVGTYEQYF.

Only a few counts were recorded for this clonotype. This CDR3 reads CASSFRRRAAGELFF. The CDR3 DNA follows: TGTGCCAGCAGTTTTCGCCGGAGGGCGGCCGGGGAGCTGTTTTTT. The chain employs TRBV12-3 or TRBV12-4 and TRBJ2-2; D perhaps matches TRBD2 (6 bases). The CDR3 sequence is 15 residues long. The germline V and J ends were trimmed by 3 bases and 6 bases, with 14 bases remaining between them.

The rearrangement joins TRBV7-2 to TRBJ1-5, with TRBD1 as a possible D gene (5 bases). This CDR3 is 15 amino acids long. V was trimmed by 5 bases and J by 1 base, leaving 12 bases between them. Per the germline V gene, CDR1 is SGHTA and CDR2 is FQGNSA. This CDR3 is CASSPRGLSNQPQHF. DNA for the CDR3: TGTGCCAGCAGCCCTCGGGGGTTAAGCAATCAGCCCCAGCATTTT.

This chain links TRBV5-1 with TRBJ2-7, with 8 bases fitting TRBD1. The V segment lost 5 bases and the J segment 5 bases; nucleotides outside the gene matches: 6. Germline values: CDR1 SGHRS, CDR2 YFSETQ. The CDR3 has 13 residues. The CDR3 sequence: CASRLQGANEQYF. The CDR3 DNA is TGCGCCAGCAGACTTCAGGGGGCCAACGAGCAGTACTTC. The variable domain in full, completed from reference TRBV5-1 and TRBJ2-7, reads KAGVTQTPRYLIKTRGQQVTLSCSPISGHRSVSWYQQTPGQGLQFLFEYFSETQRNKGNFPGRFSGRQFSNSRSEMNVSTLELGDSALYLCASRLQGANEQYFGPGTRLTVT.

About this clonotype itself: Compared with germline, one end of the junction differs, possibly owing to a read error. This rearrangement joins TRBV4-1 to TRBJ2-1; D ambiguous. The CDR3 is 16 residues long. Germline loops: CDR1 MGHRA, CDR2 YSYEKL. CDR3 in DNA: TGCGCCAGCAGCCAAGATACGGCCGCAAAGATCAATGGGCAGTTCTTC. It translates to CASSQDTAAKINGQFF.

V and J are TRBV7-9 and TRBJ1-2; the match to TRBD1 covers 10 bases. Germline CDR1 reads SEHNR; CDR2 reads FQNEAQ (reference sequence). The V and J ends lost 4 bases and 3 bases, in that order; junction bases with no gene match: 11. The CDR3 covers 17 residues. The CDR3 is CASSSLDRGLRDYGYTF. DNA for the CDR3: TGTGCCAGCAGCTCGCTTGACAGGGGGCTGAGAGACTATGGCTACACCTTC.

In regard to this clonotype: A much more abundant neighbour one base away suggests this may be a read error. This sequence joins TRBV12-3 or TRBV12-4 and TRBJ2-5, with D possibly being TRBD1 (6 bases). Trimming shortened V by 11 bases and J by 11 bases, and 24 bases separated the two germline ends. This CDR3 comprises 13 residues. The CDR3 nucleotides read TGTGCCCTAGGGCAGGGGTTATACAATGAGCAGTACTTC. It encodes CALGQGLYNEQYF.

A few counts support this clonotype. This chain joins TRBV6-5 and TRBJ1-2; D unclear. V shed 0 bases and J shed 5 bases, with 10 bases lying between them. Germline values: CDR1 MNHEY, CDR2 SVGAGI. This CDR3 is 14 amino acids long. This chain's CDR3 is CASSYSLLKYGYTF. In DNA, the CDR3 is TGTGCCAGCAGTTACTCGTTGCTGAAATATGGCTACACCTTC.

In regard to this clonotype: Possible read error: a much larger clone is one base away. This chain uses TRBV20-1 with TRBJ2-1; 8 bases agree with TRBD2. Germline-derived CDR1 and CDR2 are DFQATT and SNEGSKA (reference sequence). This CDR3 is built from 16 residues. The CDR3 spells CSAGEIGGRTTYEQFF. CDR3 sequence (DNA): TGCAGTGCTGGAGAAATAGGCGGGAGGACTACCTACGAGCAGTTCTTC.

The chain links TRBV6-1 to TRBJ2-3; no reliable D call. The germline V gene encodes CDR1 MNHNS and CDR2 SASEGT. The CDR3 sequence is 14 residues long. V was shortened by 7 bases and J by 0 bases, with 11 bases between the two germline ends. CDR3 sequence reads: CASKDEASTDTQYF. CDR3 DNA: TGTGCCAGCAAGGATGAGGCTAGCACAGATACGCAGTATTTT.

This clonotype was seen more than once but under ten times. CDR3 DNA: TGCAGCGTCAAATTAGTAGGAGGGCAGGATGAGCAGTTCTTC. Its protein is CSVKLVGGQDEQFF. This rearrangement joins TRBV29-1 to TRBJ2-1; possible D gene TRBD2, 6 bases. The germline V gene encodes CDR1 SQVTM and CDR2 ANQGSEA. Trimming cost V 6 bases and J 8 bases, with 20 bases left between them. The length of the CDR3 is 14 residues.